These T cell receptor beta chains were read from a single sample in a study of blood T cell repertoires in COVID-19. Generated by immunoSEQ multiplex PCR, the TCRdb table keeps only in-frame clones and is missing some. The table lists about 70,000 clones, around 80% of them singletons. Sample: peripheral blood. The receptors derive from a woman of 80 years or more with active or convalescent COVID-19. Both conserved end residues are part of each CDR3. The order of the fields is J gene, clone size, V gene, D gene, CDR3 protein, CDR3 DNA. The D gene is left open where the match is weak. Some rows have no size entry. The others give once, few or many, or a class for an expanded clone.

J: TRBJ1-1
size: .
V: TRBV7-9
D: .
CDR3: CASSRGAVYDLNTEAFF
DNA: TGTGCCAGCAGCAGGGGCGCGGTGTATGACCTGAACACTGAAGCTTTCTTT

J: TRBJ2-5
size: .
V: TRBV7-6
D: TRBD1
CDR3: CASTGTGLQTQYF
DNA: TGTGCCAGCACGGGGACAGGGCTACAGACCCAGTACTTC

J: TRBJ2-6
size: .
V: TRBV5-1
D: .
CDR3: CASSLGSRAGANVLTF
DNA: TGCGCCAGCAGCTTGGGCTCTCGGGCTGGGGCCAACGTCCTGACTTTC

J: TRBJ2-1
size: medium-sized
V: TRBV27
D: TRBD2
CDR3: CASTSTSGGIYNEQFF
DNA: TGTGCCAGCACCTCAACTAGCGGGGGGATTTACAATGAGCAGTTCTTC

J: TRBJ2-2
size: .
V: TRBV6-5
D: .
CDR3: CASRPDTNTGELFF
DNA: TGTGCCAGCAGACCCGACACGAACACCGGGGAGCTGTTTTTT

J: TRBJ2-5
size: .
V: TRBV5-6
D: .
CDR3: CASSLLGGQETQYF
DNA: TGTGCCAGCAGCTTGCTGGGGGGGCAGGAGACCCAGTACTTC

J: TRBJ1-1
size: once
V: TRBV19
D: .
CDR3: CASSTGHKNTEAFF
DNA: TGTGCCAGTAGTACAGGACACAAGAACACTGAAGCTTTCTTT

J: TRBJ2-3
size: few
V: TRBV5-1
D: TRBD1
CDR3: CASSLDNGDRVLSDTQYF
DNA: TGCGCCAGCAGCTTGGATAACGGGGACAGGGTTCTTTCAGATACGCAGTATTTT

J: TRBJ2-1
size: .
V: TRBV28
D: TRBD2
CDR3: CASSFPSLGGGAVYEQFF
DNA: TGTGCCAGCAGTTTCCCCTCCTTGGGCGGGGGGGCAGTCTATGAGCAGTTCTTC

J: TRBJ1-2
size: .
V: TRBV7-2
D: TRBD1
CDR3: CASSSTGGGDGYTF
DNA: TGTGCCAGCAGCTCGACAGGGGGCGGGGATGGCTACACCTTC

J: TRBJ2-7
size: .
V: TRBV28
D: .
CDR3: CASSGTRGAYEQYF
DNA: TGTGCCAGCAGTGGGACGCGGGGAGCCTACGAGCAGTACTTC

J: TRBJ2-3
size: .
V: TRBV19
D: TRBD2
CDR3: CATVAGYTDTQYF
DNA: TGTGCCACCGTAGCGGGGTACACAGATACGCAGTATTTT

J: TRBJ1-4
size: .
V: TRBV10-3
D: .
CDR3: CAISEDWLNEKLFF
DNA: TGTGCCATCAGTGAAGACTGGCTCAATGAAAAACTGTTTTTT

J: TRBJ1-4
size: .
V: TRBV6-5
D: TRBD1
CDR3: CASSSGQGYNEKLFF
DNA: TGTGCCAGCAGTTCGGGACAGGGGTATAATGAAAAACTGTTTTTT

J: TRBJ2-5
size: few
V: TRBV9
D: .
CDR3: CASSGTSGGGPETQYF
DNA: TGTGCCAGCAGCGGGACTAGTGGGGGGGGCCCAGAGACCCAGTACTTC

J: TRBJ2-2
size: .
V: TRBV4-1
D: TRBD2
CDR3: CASSRPGTNLGGGELFF
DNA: TGCGCCAGCAGTCGACCCGGGACTAACTTGGGTGGCGGGGAGCTGTTTTTT

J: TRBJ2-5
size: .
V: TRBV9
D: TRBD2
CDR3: CASSTGLADSGTQYF
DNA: TGTGCCAGCAGCACGGGACTAGCGGACTCGGGGACCCAGTACTTC

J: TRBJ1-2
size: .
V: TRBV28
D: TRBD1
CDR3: CASNEQGFYGYTF
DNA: TGTGCCAGTAACGAACAGGGGTTCTATGGCTACACCTTC

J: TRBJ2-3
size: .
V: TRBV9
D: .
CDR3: CASSVGQGGRGNTDTQYF
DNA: TGTGCCAGCAGCGTAGGGCAGGGGGGCAGGGGGAACACAGATACGCAGTATTTT

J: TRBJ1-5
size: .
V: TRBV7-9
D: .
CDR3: CASSSVEGPDSNQPQHF
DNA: TGTGCCAGCAGCTCCGTGGAGGGACCCGATAGCAATCAGCCCCAGCATTTT

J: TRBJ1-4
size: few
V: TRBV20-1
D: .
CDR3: CSASPGGAREKLFF
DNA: TGCAGTGCTAGTCCGGGAGGGGCGAGAGAAAAACTGTTTTTT

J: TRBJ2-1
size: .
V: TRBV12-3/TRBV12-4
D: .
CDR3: CASSPTGGHEQFF
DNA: TGTGCCAGCAGCCCGACCGGGGGTCATGAGCAGTTCTTC

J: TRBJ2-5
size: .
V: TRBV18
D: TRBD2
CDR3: CASSRAGEETQYF
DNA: TGTGCCAGCTCACGGGCGGGGGAAGAGACCCAGTACTTC

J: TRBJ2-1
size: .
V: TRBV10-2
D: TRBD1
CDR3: CASSRQGPYNEQFF
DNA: TGCGCCAGCTCCCGACAGGGACCCTACAATGAGCAGTTCTTC

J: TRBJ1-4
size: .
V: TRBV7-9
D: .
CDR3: CASSHKQEWEKLFF
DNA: TGTGCCAGCAGCCATAAGCAAGAATGGGAAAAACTGTTTTTT

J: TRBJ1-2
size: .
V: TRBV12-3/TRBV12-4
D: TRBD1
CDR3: CASSLLGQGANTF
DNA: TGTGCCAGCAGCTTGCTAGGACAGGGGGCAAACACCTTC

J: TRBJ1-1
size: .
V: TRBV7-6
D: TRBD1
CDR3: CASSLRGQGGTEAFF
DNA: TGTGCCAGCAGCTTGAGAGGACAGGGCGGCACTGAAGCTTTCTTT

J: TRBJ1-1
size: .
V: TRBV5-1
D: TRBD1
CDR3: CASSIRQGVNTEAFF
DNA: TGCGCCAGCAGCATAAGACAGGGGGTGAACACTGAAGCTTTCTTT

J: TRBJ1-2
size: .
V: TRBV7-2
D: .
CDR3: CASSQTGGNYGYTF
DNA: TGTGCCAGCAGCCAGACGGGAGGCAACTATGGCTACACCTTC

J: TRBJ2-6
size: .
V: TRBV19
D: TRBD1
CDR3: CASRPTGDSGANVLTF
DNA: TGTGCCAGTAGGCCGACAGGGGACTCTGGGGCCAACGTCCTGACTTTC

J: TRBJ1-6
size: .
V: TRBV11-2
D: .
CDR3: CASSLGQGFNNSPLHF
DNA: TGTGCCAGCAGCTTAGGTCAGGGGTTCAATAATTCACCCCTCCACTTT

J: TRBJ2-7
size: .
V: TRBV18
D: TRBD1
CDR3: CASSSRTGFSNEQYF
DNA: TGTGCCAGCTCATCCCGGACAGGGTTTTCCAACGAGCAGTACTTC

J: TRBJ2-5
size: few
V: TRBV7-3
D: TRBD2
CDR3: CASSHGGAKRNQETQYF
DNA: TGTGCCAGCAGCCACGGGGGGGCTAAGAGAAATCAAGAGACCCAGTACTTC